This TCR beta chain was documented in a study of blood T cell repertoires in COVID-19. Germline CDR1 LNHDA, CDR2 SQIVND (reference sequence). The length of the CDR3 is 15 residues. The V and J ends lost 5 bases and 4 bases, in that order; junction bases with no gene match: 5. Assay used: immunoSEQ multiplex PCR; TCRdb lists only in-frame clones, some missing. The profile covers 200,000 or so clones, with 92% appearing a single time and around 0.84% taken by the ten largest. Sequencing was carried out using peripheral blood. The source is a man aged 55 to 70 with COVID-19, enrolled during active disease. The V call is TRBV19, the J call TRBJ2-7, with 13 bases that match TRBD2. CDR3 protein: CASSPKGLAGYEQYF. The CDR3 DNA follows: TGTGCCAGTAGTCCCAAGGGACTAGCGGGATACGAGCAGTACTTC.